This T cell receptor beta chain was sequenced in a study of PD-1 blockade in classical Hodgkin lymphoma. Study-level points and caveats: Exclusion covered patients beginning nivolumab under 1 year post-ASCT. Newly diagnosed patients had diversity similar to the baseline diversity of complete responders.

The CDR3 runs 15 residues. Trimming removed 0 bases at V and 1 base at J, with 10 bases between. CDR1 is SGHRS and CDR2 is YFSETQ in the germline V gene. Some clones are missing from TCRdb's copy, which holds only in-frame ones; the method was immunoSEQ multiplex PCR. Here the sample spans roughly 41,000 clones, around 90% being singletons. In every patient, relapse followed autologous stem cell transplantation, while exposure to brentuximab vedotin differed. Patients showed best responses of complete response, partial response or progressive disease. To note about this clone: Its antigen is unknown. Likely a read error: the CDR3 ends without its conserved phenylalanine or tryptophan.

The gene calls are TRBV5-1 and TRBJ1-2; D unresolved. The clonotype comes from a human donor with classical Hodgkin lymphoma. The sample was peripheral blood mononuclear cells (PBMCs), taken before the second cycle of nivolumab. For the CDR3, the DNA is TGCGCCAGCAGCTTGGCTCCGGGAGTTAACTATGGCTACACCCTC. Amino acids: CASSLAPGVNYGYTL.